These 12 T cell receptor beta chains were sequenced from one sample in a study of metastatic and nonmetastatic thyroid tumors (TCRdb year 2020). No treatment had been received by any patient before thyroid surgery. Libraries were prepared through PCR. The listed sequencing device is Illumina HiSeq 4000. In-frame beta chains were kept once TCRdb had trimmed the public reads at Q25 with fastp and called clones with MiXCR. The sample has about 17,000 clones on record, roughly a quarter of them singletons. The ten largest clones represent around a sixth of the sample. The sample was tumor tissue. The receptors were sampled from a female donor with papillary thyroid cancer or a benign thyroid nodule (not recorded which). Some clones in this sample may be carry-over from other donors' samples.

This clone has more than one count but fewer than ten. The chain is built from TRBV19 and TRBJ2-7; 9 bases match TRBD2. CDR3 length: 15 amino acids. Germline values: CDR1 LNHDA, CDR2 SQIVND (reference sequence). V dropped 5 bases and J dropped 3; count of bases not matched to a gene: 8. The CDR3 coding sequence is TGTGCCAGTAGTTCCCGACTAGCGGTAGGCTACGAGCAGTACTTC. Protein sequence: CASSSRLAVGYEQYF.

In its sample, this clone was seen many times. The genes are TRBV11-2 and TRBJ2-4; 7 bases line up with TRBD2. The CDR3 contains 17 residues. Germline V gene sequence: CDR1 SGHAT, CDR2 FQNNGV. After removal of 5 bases from V and 0 bases from J, the junction contained 10 bases not matched to a gene. CDR3 DNA: TGTGCCAGCAGCCCCCCAGTTGCTAGCGGAGCCAAAAACATTCAGTACTTC. Translating gives CASSPPVASGAKNIQYF. The full variable domain, in which reference TRBV11-2 and TRBJ2-4 provide the parts outside the CDR3, is EAGVAQSPRYKIIEKRQSVAFWCNPISGHATLYWYQQILGQGPKLLIQFQNNGVVDDSQLPKDRFSAERLKGVDSTLKIQPAKLEDSAVYLCASSPPVASGAKNIQYFGAGTRLSVL.

J is TRBJ2-7 and V is TRBV15, with 9 bases fitting TRBD2. The length of the CDR3 is 15 residues. After removal of 3 bases from V and 7 bases from J, the junction contained 10 bases not matched to a gene. Germline CDR1 and CDR2: LNHNV and YYDKDF (reference sequence). In DNA, the CDR3 is TGTGCCACCAGCAGCGCCGGACTAGCGAGTGGGGAGCAGTACTTC. Translation gives CATSSAGLASGEQYF.

This clone was picked up a small number of times. This chain links TRBV30 with TRBJ1-2; no firm D call. The V gene's germline CDR1 is GTSNPN and CDR2 SVGIG (reference sequence). CDR3 size: 13 residues. Trimming stripped 1 base from V and 8 bases from J, with 14 bases between. CDR3 in amino acids: CAWSGWIGSGYTF. The CDR3 nucleotides are TGTGCCTGGAGTGGCTGGATAGGAAGCGGCTACACCTTC.

Judged by abundance, this clone is medium-sized (0.01 to 0.1%). V gene TRBV25-1 combines with J gene TRBJ2-7; 10 bases are a match to TRBD1. Germline assignment: CDR1 MGHDK and CDR2 SYGVNS. The CDR3 is made up of 15 amino acids. V trimming: 6 bases; J trimming: 5 bases; junction bases outside the gene matches: 10. The CDR3: CASSPPGQGTNEQYF. In DNA form, the CDR3 reads TGTGCCAGCAGCCCACCGGGACAGGGGACAAACGAGCAGTACTTC.

This clone was found a few times. V and J are TRBV3-1 and TRBJ2-7, with 12 bases aligning to TRBD2. The CDR3 extends over 17 amino acids. From germline, CDR1 is LGHDT and CDR2 YNNKEL (reference sequence). The J segment lost 4 bases and the V segment lost 0 bases, leaving 7 bases of the junction unmatched. CDR3 amino acids: CASSQDGLAGLGYEQYF. The CDR3 region has the DNA TGTGCCAGCAGCCAAGATGGACTAGCGGGACTAGGATACGAGCAGTACTTC.

This chain joins TRBV24-1 and TRBJ2-7, with TRBD2 identical over 13 bases. Germline V gives CDR1 KGHDR, CDR2 SFDVKD. Unmatched junction bases numbered 25, after V lost 9 bases and J lost 6 bases. The CDR3 runs 20 residues. CDR3 residues: CATAGRDTRWAGTSGVEQYF. CDR3 bases: TGTGCCACCGCGGGGCGCGACACTCGCTGGGCCGGGACTAGCGGGGTCGAGCAGTACTTC.

At least ten counts were recorded for this clone. The J gene is TRBJ1-2, the V gene TRBV7-2; D not resolved. The CDR3 consists of 13 residues. The germline V gene has CDR1 SGHTA and CDR2 FQGNSA. V was pared by 5 bases and J by 7 bases, with 14 bases between. For the CDR3, the DNA is TGTGCCAGCAGCCCAGACCCCACGGGTGGCTACACCTTC. Its translation is CASSPDPTGGYTF.

This chain joins TRBV20-1 and TRBJ2-7; D may correspond to TRBD1 or TRBD2 (5 bases each). V was cut by 5 bases and J by 5 bases, with 22 bases left in between. Germline lookup yields CDR1 DFQATT and CDR2 SNEGSKA (reference sequence). This CDR3 spans 15 amino acids. The DNA of the CDR3 is TGCAGTGCTTACCTGGGACCACCTAAAGTTGACGAGCAGTACTTC. This codes for CSAYLGPPKVDEQYF.

This clone was seen repeatedly, ten times or more. Since a much larger clone is just one base distant, this may be a read error. The same CDR3 also results from other DNA sequences found in this sample. The chain uses TRBV28 and TRBJ1-1, with 11 bases lining up with TRBD1. The CDR3 sequence is 16 residues long. Germline CDR1 and CDR2: MDHEN and SYDVKM. The CDR3 DNA reads TGTGCCAGCAGTCCCGGGGGGACAGGGGGGAACACTGAAGCTTTCTTC. The encoded protein is CASSPGGTGGNTEAFF.

The chain's CDR3 is CSSQKREGQQYF. Here the CDR3 DNA reads TGCAGTTCTCAGAAGCGGGAGGGCCAGCAGTACTTC. The chain combines TRBV20-1 with TRBJ2-7; 10 nucleotides match TRBD2. The germline gives CDR1 DFQATT, CDR2 SNEGSKA (reference sequence). The V segment lost 8 bases and the J segment 8 bases; nucleotides outside the gene matches: 9. The CDR3 has 12 amino acids.

The J gene is TRBJ1-1, the V gene TRBV4-1; possible D gene TRBD1, 5 bases. The germline V gene has CDR1 MGHRA and CDR2 YSYEKL. Trimming took off 3 bases at V and 6 bases at J, with 23 bases between the two ends. CDR3 size: 17 residues. CDR3 DNA: TGCGCCAGCAGCCATGCTCGGATTGGGGCCCGAGGAGCTGAAGCTTTCTTT. It codes for CASSHARIGARGAEAFF.